The sequence of this T cell receptor beta chain was determined in a study of blood T cell repertoires in COVID-19. This CDR3 is built from 18 residues. J lost 2 bases, V lost 4 bases, and 16 bases had no gene match. This clone has only one observation. Repertoires were generated with immunoSEQ multiplex PCR, while TCRdb's copy carries only in-frame clones and drops some. This sample has 50,000 to 65,000 clones, with 80% to 90% found just once. Sample: peripheral blood. The TCR originated in a woman aged 55-70 years with acute or convalescent COVID-19. The rearrangement joins TRBV23-1 to TRBJ2-7; 8 nucleotides agree with TRBD2. TRBV23-1 is an ORF for which the function is uncertain. The CDR3 is CASSPRGRTGGGTYEQYF. CDR3 in DNA: TGCGCCAGCAGTCCCCGGGGCCGAACTGGCGGGGGGACCTACGAGCAGTACTTC.